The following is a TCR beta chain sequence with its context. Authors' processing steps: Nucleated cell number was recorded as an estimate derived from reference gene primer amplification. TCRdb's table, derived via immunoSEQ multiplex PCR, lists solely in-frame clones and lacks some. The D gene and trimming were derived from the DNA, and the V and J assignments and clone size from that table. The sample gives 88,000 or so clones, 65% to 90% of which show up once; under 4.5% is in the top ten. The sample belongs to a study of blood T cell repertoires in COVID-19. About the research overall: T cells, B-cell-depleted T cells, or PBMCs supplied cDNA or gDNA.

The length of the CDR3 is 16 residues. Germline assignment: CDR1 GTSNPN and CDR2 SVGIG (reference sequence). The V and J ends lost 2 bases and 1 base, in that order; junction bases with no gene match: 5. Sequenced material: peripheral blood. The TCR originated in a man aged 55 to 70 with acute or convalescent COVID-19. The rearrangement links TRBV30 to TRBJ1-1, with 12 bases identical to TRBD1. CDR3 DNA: TGTGCCTGGAGTCAGGGACAGGGGGCAGGGAACACTGAAGCTTTCTTT. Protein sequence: CAWSQGQGAGNTEAFF.